Presented here are 20 T cell receptor beta chains from one specimen sequenced in a study of blood T cell repertoires in COVID-19. Profiled with immunoSEQ multiplex PCR; TCRdb holds only in-frame clones, not every one. The sample has 300,000 or so clones, around 83% seen once. Sequencing used peripheral blood. The receptors were sampled from a woman aged 45-65 years with acute or convalescent COVID-19.

Only one count was recorded for this clone. The V call is TRBV11-3, the J call TRBJ1-2; 10 bases map to TRBD1. CDR3 length equals 17 residues. Germline CDR1 SGHNT, CDR2 YENEEA. With V trimmed by 3 bases and J by 5 bases, 12 bases remained unmatched. CDR3 DNA sequence: TGTGCCAGCAGCTTTCGGGACAGGGGACGAAGCCCATATGGCTACACCTTC. Protein product: CASSFRDRGRSPYGYTF. Full variable domain (remainder filled in from reference TRBV11-3 and TRBJ1-2): EAGVVQSPRYKIIEKKQPVAFWCNPISGHNTLYWYLQNLGQGPELLIRYENEEAVDDSQLPKDRFSAERLKGVDSTLKIQPAELGDSAVYLCASSFRDRGRSPYGYTFGSGTRLTVV.

The rearrangement uses TRBV27 and TRBJ2-5, with TRBD1 matching over 9 bases. V lost 6 bases to trimming and J lost 5 bases; unmatched junction nucleotides: 7. Germline V gene sequence: CDR1 MNHEY, CDR2 SMNVEV (reference sequence). The CDR3 spans 14 residues. CDR3 region: CASRGDRVRETQYF. Here the CDR3 DNA reads TGTGCCAGCAGGGGGGACAGGGTTCGTGAGACCCAGTACTTC.

This sequence joins TRBV30 and TRBJ2-3, with 9 bases that match TRBD2. The germline CDR1 and CDR2 sequences are GTSNPN and SVGIG (reference sequence). With 3 bases clipped from V and 2 bases from J, the junction kept 9 bases outside the gene matches. The CDR3 is 16 amino acids. The DNA for the CDR3 is TGTGCCTGGAGCGGACGGGCGGGAGGGTCCACAGATACGCAGTATTTT. Translating gives CAWSGRAGGSTDTQYF.

J is TRBJ1-1 and V is TRBV6-5, with TRBD1 matching 8 bases. Trimming cost V 6 bases and J 4 bases; bases outside gene matches: 10. The germline CDR1 and CDR2 sequences are MNHEY and SVGAGI. CDR3 length: 15 amino acids. CDR3 sequence: CASRPTGVWVTEAFF. For the CDR3, the DNA is TGTGCCAGCAGACCGACAGGGGTCTGGGTCACTGAAGCTTTCTTT.

The sample holds one count of this clone. CDR3 amino acids: CASSLNRGSGNTIYF. The CDR3 DNA sequence: TGTGCCAGCAGTTTAAACAGGGGTTCTGGAAACACCATATATTTT. The chain links TRBV2 to TRBJ1-3; 7 bases line up with TRBD1. Germline trimming cut 5 bases from V and 1 base from J; bases unmatched to any gene: 5. Germline V gene sequence: CDR1 SNHLY, CDR2 FYNNEI. This CDR3 contains 15 residues.

This chain uses TRBV19 with TRBJ2-5; no firm D call. The germline CDR1 and CDR2 sequences are LNHDA and SQIVND (reference sequence). The CDR3 runs to 13 residues. V was shortened by 6 bases and J by 1 base, with 9 bases between the two germline ends. The CDR3 reads CASRPTGQETQYF. The DNA of the CDR3 is TGTGCCAGTAGGCCGACTGGCCAAGAGACCCAGTACTTC. Variable domain in full (rest from reference TRBV19 and TRBJ2-5): DGGITQSPKYLFRKEGQNVTLSCEQNLNHDAMYWYRQDPGQGLRLIYYSQIVNDFQKGDIAEGYSVSREKKESFPLTVTSAQKNPTAFYLCASRPTGQETQYFGPGTRLLVL.

This chain uses TRBV7-2 with TRBJ1-3; D unclear. Germline loops: CDR1 SGHTA, CDR2 FQGNSA. Trimming took 5 bases from V and 0 from J, leaving 11 bases between them. The CDR3 is made up of 15 amino acids. The CDR3 sequence: CASSPVQFSGNTIYF. The CDR3 DNA reads TGTGCCAGCAGCCCCGTACAGTTCTCTGGAAACACCATATATTTT.

The rearrangement uses TRBV9 and TRBJ1-6; 7 nucleotides match TRBD1. The germline CDR1 and CDR2 sequences are SGDLS and YYNGEE. The CDR3 length is 17 residues. J gave up 2 bases and V 4 bases, and 9 bases lay outside the gene matches. CDR3 protein: CASSSSRQGAYNSPLHF. CDR3 bases: TGTGCCAGCAGCTCCAGCCGTCAGGGGGCCTATAATTCACCCCTCCACTTT.

V usage is TRBV30 and J usage is TRBJ1-5; 7 bases line up with TRBD1. Germline loops: CDR1 GTSNPN, CDR2 SVGIG (reference sequence). V trimming: 2 bases; J trimming: 6 bases; junction bases outside the gene matches: 4. There are 13 residues in the CDR3. For the CDR3, the DNA is TGTGCCTGGAGTACAGGGGTTACTCAGCCCCAGCATTTT. Protein sequence: CAWSTGVTQPQHF. The entire variable domain, with the rest obtained from reference TRBV30 and TRBJ1-5, is as follows: SQTIHQWPATLVQPVGSPLSLECTVEGTSNPNLYWYRQAAGRGLQLLFYSVGIGQISSEVPQNLSASRPQDRQFILSSKKLLLSDSGFYLCAWSTGVTQPQHFGDGTRLSIL.

This rearrangement joins TRBV5-1 to TRBJ1-1, with D perhaps TRBD1 (6 bases). This CDR3 has 15 residues. The germline V and J ends were trimmed by 4 bases and 5 bases, with 18 bases remaining between them. CDR1 is SGHRS and CDR2 is YFSETQ in the germline V gene. CDR3 amino acids: CASSPTTGHVTEAFF. CDR3 DNA sequence: TGCGCCAGCAGCCCAACTACAGGGCATGTAACTGAAGCTTTCTTT.

As DNA, the CDR3 is TGCGCCAGCAGGCGTACCGGGACAGGAGAGGACACCGGGGAGCTGTTTTTT. Translation: CASRRTGTGEDTGELFF. This chain connects TRBV5-1 to TRBJ2-2; 8 bases agree with TRBD1. Trimming at V came to 5 bases and at J to 3 bases, leaving 12 bases not matched to a gene. In germline, CDR1 is SGHRS, CDR2 YFSETQ. The CDR3 consists of 17 residues.

The chain has TRBV24-1 and TRBJ2-2, with 11 bases aligning to TRBD2. Germline-derived CDR1 and CDR2 are KGHDR and SFDVKD. Trimming removed 3 bases from V and 4 bases from J; junction bases left unmatched: 3. This CDR3 contains 16 residues. CDR3 sequence reads: CATSDRLAGGTGELFF. In nucleotides, the CDR3 is TGTGCCACCAGTGATCGGCTAGCGGGAGGCACCGGGGAGCTGTTTTTT.

V and J are TRBV30 and TRBJ2-3; 11 nucleotides align to TRBD1. The CDR3 loop spans 15 amino acids. Germline CDR1 reads GTSNPN; CDR2 reads SVGIG (reference sequence). J was trimmed by 3 bases and V by 3 bases; bases with no gene match: 5. The CDR3 region has the DNA TGTGCCTGGAGCCTCGGACAGGGGGCAACAGATACGCAGTATTTT. It is translated as CAWSLGQGATDTQYF.

This chain uses TRBV12-3 or TRBV12-4 with TRBJ2-7; TRBD2 is a possible D gene (6 bases). The CDR3 runs to 13 residues. The ends were cut back, 6 bases at V and 7 bases at J, with 16 bases in the middle. The CDR3 is CASSSDGAGEQYF. The CDR3 region has the DNA TGTGCCAGCAGCTCAGATGGGGCGGGGGAGCAGTACTTC.

The rearrangement links TRBV5-6 to TRBJ1-1, with 8 nucleotides matching TRBD1. This CDR3 comprises 13 residues. The germline V gene encodes CDR1 SGHDT and CDR2 YYEEEE. V shed 5 bases, J shed 11 bases, and the junction held 11 bases outside the gene matches. CDR3 in amino acids: CASSPQGASVAFF. In nucleotides, the CDR3 is TGTGCCAGCAGTCCCCAGGGGGCGAGTGTGGCTTTCTTT.

The chain combines TRBV4-1 with TRBJ1-4; TRBD1 might be the D (5 bases). The CDR3 has 15 residues. Per germline, CDR1 MGHRA and CDR2 YSYEKL. V shed 4 bases and J shed 3 bases, with 12 bases lying between them. The CDR3 loop is CASSLGQASNEKLFF. CDR3 coding DNA: TGCGCCAGCAGCCTGGGGCAGGCGTCTAATGAAAAACTGTTTTTT.

V is TRBV27 and J is TRBJ2-3; D gene ambiguous. There are 14 residues in the CDR3. Germline assignment: CDR1 MNHEY and CDR2 SMNVEV (reference sequence). Between the trimmed V and J ends, which lost 3 bases and 4 bases, there was a span of 11 bases. CDR3 DNA sequence: TGTGCCAGCAGTTTTTTTAGTTCGGCAGATACGCAGTATTTT. Its protein product is CASSFFSSADTQYF.

The chain combines TRBV11-1 with TRBJ2-3; TRBD1 aligns across 8 bases. The V gene's germline CDR1 is SGHAT and CDR2 FQDESV (reference sequence). V shed 4 bases, J shed 2 bases, and the junction held 5 bases outside the gene matches. The CDR3 is 15 residues long. The CDR3, as DNA: TGTGCCAGCAGCTCACAGGGGGTGAACACAGATACGCAGTATTTT. Its translation is CASSSQGVNTDTQYF.

The chain links TRBV6-5 to TRBJ2-7, with 7 nucleotides matching TRBD1. With 6 bases clipped from V and 1 base from J, the junction kept 9 bases outside the gene matches. CDR3 length equals 15 residues. Germline V gives CDR1 MNHEY, CDR2 SVGAGI. The CDR3 spells CASSSGTAASYEQYV. CDR3 coding DNA: TGTGCCAGCAGCTCCGGGACAGCAGCTTCCTACGAGCAGTACGTC.

The chain carries TRBV18 and TRBJ2-7, with a possible D match to TRBD1 (6 bases). The CDR3 is made up of 15 amino acids. The germline CDR1 and CDR2 sequences are KGHSH and LQKENI. V was trimmed by 2 bases and J by 6 bases, leaving 17 bases between them. The CDR3 sequence: CASSPEAQGSGEQYF. CDR3 DNA: TGTGCCAGCTCACCAGAAGCCCAGGGGTCAGGCGAGCAGTACTTC. The variable domain in full, with the rest retrieved from reference TRBV18 and TRBJ2-7, is NAGVMQNPRHLVRRRGQEARLRCSPMKGHSHVYWYRQLPEEGLKFMVYLQKENIIDESGMPKERFSAEFPKEGPSILRIQQVVRGDSAAYFCASSPEAQGSGEQYFGPGTRLTVT.